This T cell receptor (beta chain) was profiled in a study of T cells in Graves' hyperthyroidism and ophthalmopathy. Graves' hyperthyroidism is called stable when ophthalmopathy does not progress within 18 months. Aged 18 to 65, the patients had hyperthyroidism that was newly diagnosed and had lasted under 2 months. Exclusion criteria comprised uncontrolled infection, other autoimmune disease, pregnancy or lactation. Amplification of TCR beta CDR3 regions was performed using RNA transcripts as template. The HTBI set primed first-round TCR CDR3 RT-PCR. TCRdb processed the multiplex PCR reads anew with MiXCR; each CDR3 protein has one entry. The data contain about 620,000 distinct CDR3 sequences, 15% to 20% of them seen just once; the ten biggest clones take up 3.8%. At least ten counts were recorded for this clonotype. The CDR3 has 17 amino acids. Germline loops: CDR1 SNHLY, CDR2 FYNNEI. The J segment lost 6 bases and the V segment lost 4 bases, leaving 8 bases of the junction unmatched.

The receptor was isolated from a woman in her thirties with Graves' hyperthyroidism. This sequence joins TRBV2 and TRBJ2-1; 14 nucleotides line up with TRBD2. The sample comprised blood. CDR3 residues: CASSGLAGGPSPNEQFF. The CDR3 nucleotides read TGTGCCAGCAGTGGACTAGCGGGAGGGCCGTCTCCCAATGAGCAGTTCTTC.